A single sample is the source of the 16 T cell receptor beta chains below, sequenced in a study of regulatory T cells in long-lasting Graves disease. Arm-PCR of CDR3 regions and iRepertoire HTBI primers were used to build TCR beta libraries. TCRdb re-called the multiplex PCR reads through MiXCR, storing one row per CDR3 protein. The data hold some 600,000 distinct CDR3 sequences, with roughly 16% observed a single time. Time point denoted: newly diagnosed GD, antithyroid drugs for less than 3 months. There was RNA extracted from PBMCs, and the TCR library was made from it. The same data also contributed to another study, on T cells in Graves' hyperthyroidism and ophthalmopathy.

The sample here was peripheral blood mononuclear cells (PBMCs), taken at new diagnosis, from a patient treated with antithyroid drugs. The receptors derive from a man between 18 and 35 years old with Graves disease.

This clonotype has a count of ten or more. The chain uses TRBV28 and TRBJ2-7, with D tentatively TRBD1 or TRBD2 (5 bases each). This CDR3 is 15 amino acids long. CDR1 is MDHEN, CDR2 SYDVKM, per germline. Trimming removed 6 bases from V and 0 bases from J, with 15 bases in between. CDR3 residues: CASSLGDRSSYEQYF. As DNA, the CDR3 is TGTGCCAGCAGCTTGGGGGACCGAAGCTCCTACGAGCAGTACTTC.

V and J are TRBV7-4 and TRBJ2-7; no clear D gene. The V and J ends lost 5 bases and 0 bases respectively, with 14 bases between them. The CDR3 consists of 15 residues. Germline lookup yields CDR1 SGHVT and CDR2 SQSDAQ. CDR3 bases: TGTGCCAGCAGCACCGAACGCTGCTCCTCCTACGAGCAGTACTTC. Encoded protein: CASSTERCSSYEQYF.

This clonotype was seen repeatedly, ten times or more. The gene calls are TRBV3-1 and TRBJ2-2; D may correspond to TRBD1 or TRBD2 (6 bases each). The germline CDR1 and CDR2 sequences are LGHDT and YNNKEL (reference sequence). V lost 4 bases to trimming and J lost 7 bases, with 16 bases between them. This CDR3 is built from 15 residues. CDR3 region: CASSRSGGGIGELFF. CDR3 sequence (DNA): TGTGCCAGCAGCCGGTCCGGGGGCGGCATCGGGGAGCTGTTTTTT. Complete variable domain (other parts from reference TRBV3-1 and TRBJ2-2): DTAVSQTPKYLVTQMGNDKSIKCEQNLGHDTMYWYKQDSKKFLKIMFSYNNKELIINETVPNRFSPKSPDKAHLNLHINSLELGDSAVYFCASSRSGGGIGELFFGEGSRLTVL.

Many counts were recorded for this clonotype. The chain is built from TRBV28 and TRBJ2-7; unclear D gene. CDR1 and CDR2 from the germline V gene are MDHEN and SYDVKM. Between the trimmed V and J ends, which lost 5 bases and 0 bases, there was a span of 14 bases. CDR3 size: 15 residues. For the CDR3, the DNA is TGTGCCAGCAGTGGACCCCCCCTGGGCTCCTACGAGCAGTACTTC. Translating gives CASSGPPLGSYEQYF. Complete variable domain (other parts from reference TRBV28 and TRBJ2-7): DVKVTQSSRYLVKRTGEKVFLECVQDMDHENMFWYRQDPGLGLRLIYFSYDVKMKEKGDIPEGYSVSREKKERFSLILESASTNQTSMYLCASSGPPLGSYEQYFGPGTRLTVT.

This clonotype was counted at least ten times. The chain couples TRBV12-3 or TRBV12-4 to TRBJ1-5; D unresolved. V was shortened by 3 bases and J by 6 bases, with 15 bases between the two germline ends. The CDR3 has 15 amino acids. The CDR3: CASSLESGSRQPQHF. The CDR3 coding sequence is TGTGCCAGCAGTTTGGAGTCAGGCTCCCGTCAGCCCCAGCATTTT.

This clonotype was found many times. The chain employs TRBV5-1 and TRBJ2-1, with 10 bases fitting TRBD2. Germline values: CDR1 SGHRS, CDR2 YFSETQ. The CDR3 runs 15 residues. The CDR3 DNA reads TGCGCATCACAATTGTCCCTAGCGGGAGACAATGAGCAGTTCTTC. Protein: CASQLSLAGDNEQFF. The variable domain in full, with the rest retrieved from reference TRBV5-1 and TRBJ2-1, is KAGVTQTPRYLIKTRGQQVTLSCSPISGHRSVSWYQQTPGQGLQFLFEYFSETQRNKGNFPGRFSGRQFSNSRSEMNVSTLELGDSALYLCASQLSLAGDNEQFFGPGTRLTVL.

This clonotype appeared many times. The chain employs TRBV12-5 and TRBJ1-1, with D possibly matching TRBD1 (6 bases). Germline-derived CDR1 and CDR2 are LGHNT and FRNRAP. There are 14 residues in the CDR3. V was pared by 6 bases and J by 8 bases, with 19 bases between. The CDR3 sequence is CASGNFQRGAEAFF. CDR3 coding DNA: TGTGCTAGTGGCAACTTCCAGAGGGGGGCCGAAGCTTTCTTT.

In the case of this clonotype: A junction boundary mismatches the germline segment, possibly from a read error. This chain connects TRBV5-1 to TRBJ1-1, with 7 bases identical to TRBD1. The CDR3 runs 14 residues. The germline gives CDR1 SGHRS, CDR2 YFSETQ. CDR3 amino acids: CASSFRTGDTEAFF. CDR3 nucleotide sequence: TGTGCCAGCAGCTTCCGGACAGGCGACACTGAAGCTTTCTTT.

This clonotype was detected a few times. The chain combines TRBV4-2 with TRBJ1-1; the D is unclear. The CDR3 runs 14 residues. V was trimmed by 4 bases and J by 6 bases, leaving 15 bases between them. Germline loops: CDR1 LGHNA, CDR2 YNFKEQ. CDR3: CASSPLSSSAEAFF. The DNA of the CDR3 is TGTGCCAGCAGCCCCCTATCCTCAAGTGCTGAAGCTTTCTTT.

This clonotype came up a few times. The chain uses TRBV29-1 and TRBJ2-7; D not certain. CDR3 length: 12 amino acids. The germline CDR1 and CDR2 sequences are SQVTM and ANQGSEA. Trimming removed 5 bases from V and 3 bases from J, with 11 bases in between. DNA of the CDR3: TGCAGCGTTTTTTTGGCAAACTACGAGCAGTACTTC. Translating gives CSVFLANYEQYF.

V is TRBV5-1 and J is TRBJ2-1, with 12 bases that match TRBD1. The CDR3 has 15 amino acids. Germline CDR1 and CDR2: SGHRS and YFSETQ. V was clipped by 6 bases and J by 5 bases; unmatched bases: 6. The CDR3 reads CASTLGQGANNEQFF. Written as DNA, the CDR3 is TGCGCCAGCACCCTGGGACAGGGGGCTAACAATGAGCAGTTCTTC.

This clonotype was seen a handful of times. The chain is built from TRBV4-1 and TRBJ2-7; D uncertain. The germline V gene has CDR1 MGHRA and CDR2 YSYEKL. The CDR3 length is 14 residues. V was clipped by 1 base and J by 1 base, with 8 bases between them. The CDR3 loop is CASSQVQKSYEQYF. The CDR3, as DNA: TGCGCCAGCAGCCAAGTACAGAAGTCCTACGAGCAGTACTTC.

This clonotype was detected ten times or more. This chain joins TRBV28 and TRBJ1-1; 7 bases line up with TRBD1. Per the germline V gene, CDR1 is MDHEN and CDR2 is SYDVKM. The CDR3 contains 13 residues. J gave up 5 bases and V 5 bases, and 5 bases lay outside the gene matches. CDR3 in amino acids: CASSLQGQTEAFF. The CDR3 DNA follows: TGTGCCAGCAGTCTCCAGGGACAGACTGAAGCTTTCTTT.

This chain connects TRBV9 to TRBJ1-4, with D perhaps matching TRBD1 (5 bases). The V end lost 3 bases, the J end lost 7 bases, and 13 bases lay between the germline ends. The length of the CDR3 is 14 residues. Germline V gene sequence: CDR1 SGDLS, CDR2 YYNGEE. CDR3 DNA: TGTGCCAGCAGCGGCCGGGACGGGCTTGAAAAACTGTTTTTT. Residues: CASSGRDGLEKLFF.

CDR3 sequence: CASSLQGGSSNEQFF. The CDR3 DNA is TGTGCCAGCAGCTTACAGGGGGGGTCCAGCAATGAGCAGTTCTTC. This chain uses TRBV11-1 with TRBJ2-1, with D perhaps being TRBD1 or TRBD2 (7 bases each). The CDR3 spans 15 residues. The ends were cut back, 2 bases at V and 6 bases at J, with 14 bases in the middle. The germline gives CDR1 SGHAT, CDR2 FQDESV (reference sequence). The full variable domain, in which reference TRBV11-1 and TRBJ2-1 provide the parts outside the CDR3, is EAEVAQSPRYKITEKSQAVAFWCDPISGHATLYWYRQILGQGPELLVQFQDESVVDDSQLPKDRFSAERLKGVDSTLKIQPAELGDSAMYLCASSLQGGSSNEQFFGPGTRLTVL.

This clonotype was seen repeatedly, ten times or more. The V and J genes are TRBV6-1 and TRBJ1-5; tentatively, D is TRBD1 (5 bases). Germline CDR1 MNHNS, CDR2 SASEGT. The CDR3 has 12 amino acids. Trimming removed 8 bases from V and 4 bases from J, with 9 bases in between. The CDR3 DNA is TGTGCCAGCCGGGACCCTAATCAGCCCCAGCATTTT. Amino acids: CASRDPNQPQHF.